Listed below are T cell receptor beta chains from one sample, sequenced in a study of T cell clusters in autoimmune cytopenias. From its re-call of the multiplex PCR reads, TCRdb lists each CDR3 protein once, without DNA. This repertoire includes more than 12,000 distinct CDR3 sequences. These data also featured in a second study, about T cell repertoires in aging, cancer and after chemotherapy.

The source material was peripheral blood. All receptors come from a human donor in good health. Each CDR3 is given with its conserved first and last residue. Where a row states a size, it is once, few, many or the class of an expanded clone; other rows omit it.

V,length,size,J,CDR3
TRBV29-1,12,.,TRBJ1-2,CSVQVSNYGYTF
TRBV29-1,14,medium-sized,TRBJ2-3,CSAERGRAGDTQYF
TRBV6-5,14,.,TRBJ1-2,CASTLIQGAGGYTF
TRBV30,17,.,TRBJ1-3,CAFLWPRDGGLGNTIYF
TRBV29-1,15,medium-sized,TRBJ2-7,CSVGTSERRGYEQYF
TRBV30,16,.,TRBJ2-2,CAWSVLAGGGTGELFF
TRBV29-1,13,medium-sized,TRBJ2-7,CSAEPIRDGEQYF
TRBV27,13,.,TRBJ2-3,CASSLGGLTTQYF
TRBV29-1,14,.,TRBJ2-7,CSVEFRDISYEQYF
TRBV18,12,.,TRBJ2-2,CASSENTGELFF
TRBV5-1,12,.,TRBJ1-1,CASSLEGGEAFF
TRBV9,11,.,TRBJ2-1,CASSVGPEIFF
TRBV11-3,14,.,TRBJ2-7,CASSLVTGPYEQYF
TRBV6-5,18,.,TRBJ2-1,CASSRTRVTSAPYNEQFF
TRBV6-1,12,.,TRBJ2-3,CASLGGTDTQYF
TRBV24-1,14,.,TRBJ2-1,CATSDGHPPNEQFF
TRBV19,15,.,TRBJ1-1,CASTTGAGMNTEAFF
TRBV6-5,16,.,TRBJ2-1,CASSEGVSSSYNEQFF
TRBV19,14,.,TRBJ1-1,CASSPRDTNTEAFF
TRBV29-1,13,medium-sized,TRBJ2-7,CSVGGQGANEQYF
TRBV5-7,14,medium-sized,TRBJ2-3,CASSLLRSTDTQYF
TRBV5-6,18,medium-sized,TRBJ2-6,CASSEGTGALSGANVLTF
TRBV6-4,13,.,TRBJ1-5,CASSDLPNQPQHF
TRBV6-6,11,.,TRBJ2-4,CASSYSGRQYF
TRBV6-6,17,.,TRBJ1-4,CACSYLRPGQGKEKLFF
TRBV18,16,.,TRBJ2-7,CASSPEEGLGAYEQYF
TRBV19,12,.,TRBJ2-7,CARGGSAREQYF
TRBV6-5,16,.,TRBJ2-7,CASSQSRLDRVGEQYF
TRBV5-4,12,medium-sized,TRBJ1-1,CASSLEDTEAFF
TRBV15,15,.,TRBJ1-6,CATSSGRSAYSPLHF
TRBV19,14,.,TRBJ2-5,CASRSTGGTETQYF
TRBV11-3,16,medium-sized,TRBJ2-1,CASSLEGAGVGNEQFF
TRBV12-3/TRBV12-4,16,.,TRBJ2-7,CASSLGRTKLNYEQYF
TRBV27,16,.,TRBJ2-5,CASSPRLAGGRETQYF
TRBV19,15,.,TRBJ2-1,CASSIVGGVNNEQFF
TRBV19,15,medium-sized,TRBJ2-2,CASSLAGSATGELFF
TRBV27,15,.,TRBJ2-7,CASSLSRQGFYEQYF
TRBV7-9,16,.,TRBJ2-2,CASRSPGQGRTGELFF
TRBV30,13,.,TRBJ2-7,CAWSPGGSTKQYF
TRBV29-1,13,medium-sized,TRBJ2-3,CSVGTSGTDTQYF
TRBV15,14,.,TRBJ2-7,CATSRNVGSYEQYF
TRBV5-6,16,.,TRBJ2-4,CASSSPTGNAKNIQYF
TRBV12-3/TRBV12-4,14,.,TRBJ2-5,CASSLGGSQETQYF
TRBV13,16,.,TRBJ2-3,CASSPSRERSPDTQYF
TRBV6-5,11,.,TRBJ2-7,CASSGPYEQYF
TRBV7-6,16,.,TRBJ2-3,CASSLEASGARDTQYF
TRBV30,15,.,TRBJ2-1,CAWSRSGASYNEQFF
TRBV19,12,.,TRBJ1-1,CASSIGNTEAFF
TRBV6-1,15,.,TRBJ1-5,CASSPRQLSNQPQHF